What follows are 20 T cell receptor beta chains derived from one specimen sequenced in a study of cytomegalovirus exposure and HLA in healthy donors. Measured with immunoSEQ multiplex PCR; TCRdb has only the in-frame clones, and not every one. The sample consists of 150,000 to 200,000 clones, 91% of them appearing once. Sequencing was done on a sample of PBMCs. These receptors were obtained from a woman aged 18-29 years in good health and CMV-seropositive.

The chain joins TRBV11-2 to TRBJ1-5; D remains ambiguous. Per germline, CDR1 SGHAT and CDR2 FQNNGV. Trimming cost V 0 bases and J 2 bases, with 14 bases left between them. The CDR3 sequence is 17 residues long. In nucleotides, the CDR3 is TGTGCCAGCAGCTTAGAGGGAGTGAGGGTATGCAATCAGCCCCAGCATTTT. Translation gives CASSLEGVRVCNQPQHF.

The chain employs TRBV2 and TRBJ2-2, with 8 bases aligning to TRBD1. V dropped 1 base and J dropped 3; count of bases not matched to a gene: 4. The CDR3 runs to 16 residues. Germline V gives CDR1 SNHLY, CDR2 FYNNEI. The CDR3, as DNA: TGTGCCAGCAGTGAAGGTCCGGACAGGGACACCGGGGAGCTGTTTTTT. Its translation is CASSEGPDRDTGELFF.

The chain recombines TRBV4-2 with TRBJ2-3; 7 bases are a match to TRBD2. The V segment lost 4 bases and the J segment 1 base; nucleotides outside the gene matches: 2. This CDR3 comprises 14 residues. Germline CDR1 is LGHNA and CDR2 is YNFKEQ. Here the CDR3 DNA reads TGTGCCAGCAGCCCCACTAGCGGCACAGATACGCAGTATTTT. Protein sequence: CASSPTSGTDTQYF.

This chain connects TRBV29-1 to TRBJ2-5, with 7 positions matching TRBD2. CDR1 is SQVTM, CDR2 ANQGSEA, per germline. The CDR3 runs 15 residues. V lost 1 base to trimming and J lost 4 bases; unmatched junction nucleotides: 9. CDR3 residues: CSVEGYHGRLETQYF. Written as DNA, the CDR3 is TGCAGCGTTGAAGGTTATCACGGGAGGCTAGAGACCCAGTACTTC.

This chain joins TRBV5-4 and TRBJ2-5; no definite D call. The CDR3 runs 14 residues. Trimming removed 0 bases from V and 5 bases from J, with 11 bases in between. Looked up from germline, CDR1 is SGHNT and CDR2 is YYREEE (reference sequence). CDR3 nucleotides: TGTGCCAGCAGCTTGGGGGTCTACGGGGAGACCCAGTACTTC. It yields the protein CASSLGVYGETQYF.

With respect to this clone: The same CDR3 is also encoded by other DNA sequences in this sample. The gene calls are TRBV5-4 and TRBJ1-1, with a tentative D call TRBD1 (6 bases). Germline values: CDR1 SGHNT, CDR2 YYREEE (reference sequence). The CDR3 has 13 residues. Trimming removed 4 bases at V and 5 bases at J, with 12 bases between. The CDR3 here is CASSLGGDTEAFF. Written as DNA, the CDR3 is TGTGCCAGCAGCCTAGGGGGAGATACTGAAGCTTTCTTT.

The V call is TRBV7-8, the J call TRBJ1-1; the match to TRBD1 covers 10 bases. In germline, CDR1 is SGHVS, CDR2 FQNEAQ. V trimming: 1 base; J trimming: 7 bases; junction bases outside the gene matches: 6. This CDR3 contains 15 residues. CDR3 amino acids: CASSLGRGQGVEAFF. The CDR3 region has the DNA TGTGCCAGCAGCTTAGGCCGAGGACAGGGGGTTGAAGCTTTCTTT.

This clone was seen only once. The V gene is TRBV5-1, the J gene TRBJ1-2, with TRBD1 as a possible D gene (6 bases). CDR1 SGHRS and CDR2 YFSETQ come from the germline V gene. The CDR3 is 14 residues long. Trimming stripped 1 base from V and 5 bases from J, with 12 bases between. The CDR3 sequence: CASSLTGIFYGYTF. The CDR3 DNA is TGCGCCAGCAGCTTGACAGGGATTTTTTATGGCTACACCTTC. The complete variable domain, with remaining parts taken from reference TRBV5-1 and TRBJ1-2, reads KAGVTQTPRYLIKTRGQQVTLSCSPISGHRSVSWYQQTPGQGLQFLFEYFSETQRNKGNFPGRFSGRQFSNSRSEMNVSTLELGDSALYLCASSLTGIFYGYTFGSGTRLTVV.

In the case of this clone: Other nucleotide sequences from this sample produce the same CDR3. The gene calls are TRBV30 and TRBJ1-1, with a possible D match to TRBD1 (5 bases). V dropped 1 base and J dropped 4 bases, with 7 bases sitting between them. This CDR3 has 12 amino acids. From germline, CDR1 is GTSNPN and CDR2 SVGIG (reference sequence). CDR3 amino acids: CAWSGQGTEAFF. CDR3 DNA: TGTGCCTGGAGTGGGCAGGGCACTGAAGCTTTCTTT.

Here the CDR3 DNA reads TGTGCCAGCAGCTCCGCGGGACTAGCCCCCTACGAGCAGTACTTC. Translation gives CASSSAGLAPYEQYF. The rearrangement uses TRBV5-4 and TRBJ2-7, with 9 bases that match TRBD2. This CDR3 has 15 amino acids. With V trimmed by 3 bases and J by 2 bases, 6 bases remained unmatched. Looked up from germline, CDR1 is SGHNT and CDR2 is YYREEE (reference sequence).

V usage is TRBV6-5 and J usage is TRBJ1-2; 7 bases line up with TRBD1. Trimming removed 6 bases from V and 4 bases from J; junction bases left unmatched: 5. The CDR3 runs to 13 residues. The V gene's germline CDR1 is MNHEY and CDR2 SVGAGI. CDR3 nucleotides: TGTGCCAGCAGATTTCGGGACAGCTATGGCTACACCTTC. Its protein is CASRFRDSYGYTF.

This clone came up a few times. The J gene is TRBJ1-2, the V gene TRBV27; 9 bases are shared with TRBD1. Germline V CDR1 and CDR2: MNHEY, SMNVEV (reference sequence). The CDR3 has 15 amino acids. Germline trimming cut 5 bases from V and 8 bases from J; bases unmatched to any gene: 12. The CDR3: CASSLLSGQGGGYTF. The CDR3, as DNA: TGTGCCAGCAGTCTTCTTTCGGGACAGGGCGGCGGCTACACCTTC.

The rearrangement links TRBV7-2 to TRBJ2-3; 10 bases agree with TRBD1. Germline CDR1 SGHTA, CDR2 FQGNSA. The CDR3 is 17 amino acids. The trim removed 4 bases at V and 4 bases at J, leaving 11 bases unmatched. This CDR3 reads CASSSMWAGTGADTQYF. The CDR3 DNA follows: TGTGCCAGCAGCTCCATGTGGGCCGGGACAGGGGCAGATACGCAGTATTTT.

The genes are TRBV27 and TRBJ2-1; 9 nucleotides align to TRBD2. The trim removed 3 bases at V and 4 bases at J, leaving 4 bases unmatched. This CDR3 comprises 15 residues. Looked up from germline, CDR1 is MNHEY and CDR2 is SMNVEV (reference sequence). The CDR3 region is CASSLERGVYNEQFF. The CDR3 DNA reads TGTGCCAGCAGTTTGGAGCGGGGGGTATACAATGAGCAGTTCTTC.

This clone was detected once. The V gene is TRBV6-5, the J gene TRBJ2-6; TRBD1 is a possible D gene (5 bases). CDR3 length: 15 residues. In germline, CDR1 is MNHEY, CDR2 SVGAGI. The V and J ends lost 10 bases and 4 bases respectively, with 17 bases between them. CDR3 in amino acids: CATNAGWGGANVLTF. The CDR3 DNA follows: TGTGCCACCAACGCAGGGTGGGGAGGGGCCAACGTCCTGACTTTC.

This chain links TRBV6-5 with TRBJ2-7, with TRBD1 as a possible D gene (5 bases). The CDR3 extends over 14 amino acids. Trimming cost V 5 bases and J 3 bases, with 14 bases left between them. Looked up from germline, CDR1 is MNHEY and CDR2 is SVGAGI. As DNA, the CDR3 is TGTGCCAGCAGTCGAACCGACAGAGGCTACGAGCAGTACTTC. Protein product: CASSRTDRGYEQYF.

The rearrangement joins TRBV4-1 to TRBJ2-3, with TRBD2 identical over 11 bases. The CDR3 runs to 17 residues. Germline-derived CDR1 and CDR2 are MGHRA and YSYEKL. V lost 1 base to trimming and J lost 3 bases; unmatched junction nucleotides: 6. CDR3 nucleotide sequence: TGCGCCAGCAGCCAAGCACCCCTAGCGGGAGGAACAGATACGCAGTATTTT. This codes for CASSQAPLAGGTDTQYF.

The chain's CDR3 is CASSPLAGPEPYNEQFF. The CDR3 DNA sequence: TGTGCCAGCAGTCCACTAGCGGGACCGGAACCCTACAATGAGCAGTTCTTC. The gene calls are TRBV11-2 and TRBJ2-1, with 10 nucleotides matching TRBD2. There are 17 residues in the CDR3. V lost 6 bases and J lost 2; bases outside the gene matches: 10. Germline CDR1 SGHAT, CDR2 FQNNGV.

J is TRBJ2-1 and V is TRBV7-6, with D perhaps matching TRBD2 (6 bases). The CDR3 spans 15 residues. V lost 5 bases and J 0 bases, leaving 11 bases between the germline ends. The germline V gene encodes CDR1 SGHVS and CDR2 FNYEAQ. The CDR3 coding sequence is TGTGCCAGCAGCAGGGCGGGAAGCTCCTACAATGAGCAGTTCTTC. Residues: CASSRAGSSYNEQFF.

The chain carries TRBV11-2 and TRBJ1-2; D ambiguous. The V end was cut by 7 bases, the J end by 4 bases, with 19 bases between. Germline V lookup: CDR1 SGHAT, CDR2 FQNNGV. The CDR3 has 15 residues. CDR3: CASTHRPSLLYGYTF. CDR3 bases: TGTGCCAGCACCCACCGCCCTTCACTTCTCTATGGCTACACCTTC.